Listed below are T cell receptor beta chains from one sample, sequenced in a study of OX40 agonist ivuxolimab in advanced cancers. The repertoire was sequenced with immunoSEQ multiplex PCR; TCRdb's copy has only in-frame clones and lacks some. The table includes tens of thousands of clones, around 84% detected once. Sequencing was performed on CD4+ or CD8+ T cells sorted from blood, taken in a trial of the OX40 agonist ivuxolimab. These receptors came from an adult with an advanced solid tumor such as melanoma, head and neck, liver or kidney cancer. CDR3s leave out the opening cysteine and the closing phenylalanine or tryptophan.

>15|TRBV5-1
ASSLNGEGTAKNIQY
>11|TRBV19
ASREGGSYEQY
>10|TRBV29-1
SGVTGSYGYT
>14|TRBV6-5
ASSYSSRGGNTEAF
>13|TRBV6-1
ASSEVPDFQETQY
>13|TRBV10-1
ASSPGQANTGELF
>16|TRBV18
ASSPDRVQVTTNEKLF
>14|TRBV30
AWSALTPSSYNEQF
>11|TRBV18
ASSLPSTDTQY
>13|TRBV18
ASSPSSGPGDTQY
>12|TRBV2
ASTPEAWATEAF
>17|TRBV15
ATSRDLGALAAGPETQY
>14|TRBV6-1
ASSEGWGGIRGEQF
>10|TRBV6-6
ASRRQGGEQF
>12|TRBV18
ASSPGRDTDTQY
>11|TRBV4-1
ASSRDFQETQY
>12|TRBV28
ASGLAGTSYEQY
>12|TRBV9
ASSVSPEGDTQY
>12|TRBV9
ASSVAATSYEQY
>11|TRBV10-1
ASQPMTIGELF
>11|TRBV5-1
ASSLGGSGGYT
>13|TRBV7-3
ASSSSAGGYNEQF
>13|TRBV19
ASQPFGLGNQPQH
>11|TRBV5-1
ASSPGTRETQY
>12|TRBV5-1
ASSLDGGSTEAF
>13|TRBV11-2
ASRPTSGYTDTQY
>10|TRBV28
ASSFKGYGYT
>12|TRBV10-3
AISDTQGNTEAF
>13|TRBV7-9
ASSLGMGGDQPQH
>12|TRBV19
ASSWQGWSGELF
>13|TRBV5-4
ASSSLGGNSYEQY
>13|TRBV5-4
ASSSRQGRTDTQY
>9|TRBV2
ASRSWTEAF
>16|TRBV28
ASRPTGLAVMNTGELF
>9|TRBV11-2
ASSTGTEAF
>12|TRBV5-8
ASSLKGDPETQY
>14|TRBV12-5
ASGLVLGQAANIQY
>14|TRBV5-6
ASSPYGRETGNTIY
>12|TRBV6-5
ASSEGARWNIQY
>11|TRBV18
ASSYQGSTEAF
>10|TRBV27
ASSFLGQPQH
>12|TRBV7-8
ASSLETGPYEQY
>12|TRBV7-8
ASSPLGHDTEAF
>11|TRBV6-6
ASSYLGLDTQY
>13|TRBV5-1
ASSPEGVVPDTQY
>11|TRBV9
ASSRDLGNTIY
>13|TRBV6-5
ASSYPGAENTEAF
>10|TRBV6-5
ASRDTNTEAF
>12|TRBV11-3
ASSKGHWGNIQY
>16|TRBV15
ATSRLAGLLSGANVLT
>13|TRBV2
ASSDEQTNTGELF